This TCR beta chain was recorded in a study of T-cell reconstitution after alpha-beta-depleted transplantation in children. This clonotype was seen repeatedly, ten times or more. CDR1 is SQVTM, CDR2 ANQGSEA, per germline. The CDR3 sequence is 13 residues long. The germline V and J ends were trimmed by 6 bases and 0 bases, with 11 bases remaining between them. This sample's TCRbeta library carried unique molecular identifier barcodes. TCRdb independently ran MiXCR on the PCR reads; one entry per CDR3 protein. The sample holds about 580,000 distinct CDR3 sequences, about 23% seen once. The sample in question was PBMCs, mostly from graft donor cells, obtained 360 days after TCRalphabeta/CD19-depleted stem cell transplant. This receptor was identified in a boy less than two years old who had a stem cell transplant for acute myeloid leukemia, so the T cells may come from the graft donor. The V and J genes are TRBV29-1 and TRBJ1-1; the D is unclear. CDR3 DNA sequence: TGCAGCGTACTTTCGGGTTTGAACACTGAAGCTTTCTTT. Protein sequence: CSVLSGLNTEAFF.